The 16 T cell receptor beta chains in this list originate from one sample, sequenced in a study of blood T cell repertoires in COVID-19. Profiled with immunoSEQ multiplex PCR; TCRdb holds only in-frame clones, not every one. Of 60,000 or so clones listed, around 80% are singletons. Material for sequencing was peripheral blood. Receptors were obtained from a man aged 30-40 years with COVID-19, enrolled during active disease.

The genes are TRBV7-9 and TRBJ2-1, with TRBD1 matching 8 bases. Germline CDR1 and CDR2: SEHNR and FQNEAQ (reference sequence). The J segment lost 5 bases and the V segment lost 4 bases, leaving 10 bases of the junction unmatched. This CDR3 comprises 16 residues. CDR3 bases: TGTGCCAGCAGCTCCTACAGGGGGTTCGCAGACAATGAGCAGTTCTTC. Its translation is CASSSYRGFADNEQFF.

This sequence joins TRBV5-6 and TRBJ2-1, with 7 nucleotides matching TRBD2. CDR3 length: 16 residues. Trimming at V came to 5 bases and at J to 8 bases, leaving 16 bases not matched to a gene. CDR1 SGHDT and CDR2 YYEEEE come from the germline V gene. CDR3 DNA: TGTGCCAGCAGTTCGAAGGGTGGCGGGAGTCCCGATGAGCAGTTCTTC. This translates into CASSSKGGGSPDEQFF.

The V gene is TRBV4-2, the J gene TRBJ1-2; perhaps TRBD1 as D (6 bases). CDR3 length equals 15 residues. Germline-derived CDR1 and CDR2 are LGHNA and YNFKEQ. V lost 0 bases and J 5 bases, leaving 13 bases between the germline ends. In DNA form, the CDR3 reads TGTGCCAGCAGCCAAGAATTGTCAGGGGTTTATGGCTACACCTTC. Translation gives CASSQELSGVYGYTF.

The genes are TRBV6-6 and TRBJ2-7, with D possibly TRBD1 on 6 matching bases. Germline V gene sequence: CDR1 MNHNY, CDR2 SVGAGI (reference sequence). The CDR3 runs 14 residues. V lost 5 bases and J lost 0, with 11 bases in between. The CDR3 region has the DNA TGTGCCAGCAGTGGACAGAGGAGCTCCTACGAGCAGTACTTC. It yields the protein CASSGQRSSYEQYF.

The V gene is TRBV27, the J gene TRBJ2-1, with 9 bases fitting TRBD2. V shed 7 bases and J 6 bases; nucleotides not matched to a gene: 4. The CDR3 loop spans 13 amino acids. CDR1 is MNHEY and CDR2 is SMNVEV in the germline V gene (reference sequence). CDR3 in DNA: TGTGCCAGCAAGGGGGGACTAGCCAATGAGCAGTTCTTC. Translated: CASKGGLANEQFF.

J is TRBJ1-5 and V is TRBV5-6; possible D gene TRBD1, 5 bases. Trimming shortened V by 0 bases and J by 5 bases, and 12 bases separated the two germline ends. Germline CDR1 and CDR2: SGHDT and YYEEEE. The CDR3 contains 15 residues. As DNA, the CDR3 is TGTGCCAGCAGCTTGGGAAAGGAGGGGTATCAGCCCCAGCATTTT. Its protein product is CASSLGKEGYQPQHF. Drawing the rest from reference TRBV5-6 and TRBJ1-5, the complete variable domain is DAGVTQSPTHLIKTRGQQVTLRCSPKSGHDTVSWYQQALGQGPQFIFQYYEEEERQRGNFPDRFSGHQFPNYSSELNVNALLLGDSALYLCASSLGKEGYQPQHFGDGTRLSIL.

J is TRBJ2-5 and V is TRBV28; TRBD1 agrees at 8 bases. Germline V gene data show CDR1 as MDHEN and CDR2 as SYDVKM. Trimming removed 5 bases from V and 1 base from J; junction bases left unmatched: 6. This CDR3 comprises 15 residues. The CDR3 protein is CASSLRGPAQETQYF. Here the CDR3 DNA reads TGTGCCAGCAGTCTCAGGGGGCCCGCCCAAGAGACCCAGTACTTC.

The chain recombines TRBV10-3 with TRBJ1-1, with 9 bases lining up with TRBD1. CDR1 is ENHRY, CDR2 SYGVKD, per germline. This CDR3 region has 15 residues. J was trimmed by 1 base and V by 2 bases; bases with no gene match: 2. The CDR3 spells CAISEGTGQNTEAFF. CDR3 coding DNA: TGTGCCATCAGTGAGGGGACAGGGCAGAACACTGAAGCTTTCTTT.

CDR3 DNA sequence: TGTGCCAGCAGTTACGTACACAACACTGAAGCTTTCTTT. It translates to CASSYVHNTEAFF. This rearrangement joins TRBV6-5 to TRBJ1-1; D gene uncertain. This CDR3 region has 13 residues. The germline gives CDR1 MNHEY, CDR2 SVGAGI. The V end was cut by 2 bases, the J end by 2 bases, with 6 bases between.

The table lists this clone with a count of one. The rearrangement joins TRBV14 to TRBJ1-6, with 10 bases aligning to TRBD1. Trimming cost V 0 bases and J 4 bases; bases outside gene matches: 6. This CDR3 spans 18 amino acids. In germline, CDR1 is SGHDN, CDR2 FVKESK. CDR3 sequence reads: CASSQETGGAGYNSPLHF. CDR3 DNA: TGTGCCAGCAGCCAAGAGACAGGGGGCGCGGGATATAATTCACCCCTCCACTTT.

This clone was recorded only once. The chain has TRBV30 and TRBJ2-4; possible D gene TRBD1, 6 bases. Looked up from germline, CDR1 is GTSNPN and CDR2 is SVGIG (reference sequence). V lost 6 bases to trimming and J lost 2 bases, with 14 bases between them. This CDR3 has 14 amino acids. The CDR3 reads CACKSGDSKNIQYF. Here the CDR3 DNA reads TGTGCCTGCAAATCAGGGGATTCCAAAAACATTCAGTACTTC.

The CDR3 is CATSDLGTSSTTGELFF. In DNA, the CDR3 is TGTGCCACCAGTGATTTAGGGACTAGCAGCACCACCGGGGAGCTGTTTTTT. The genes are TRBV24-1 and TRBJ2-2; 9 positions match TRBD2. V shed 1 base and J 4 bases; nucleotides not matched to a gene: 6. The CDR3 has 17 amino acids. Germline CDR1 and CDR2: KGHDR and SFDVKD.

This clone was detected once. The CDR3 loop reads CASSISGLAKYNEQFF. The CDR3 DNA reads as TGTGCCAGTAGTATCTCCGGACTAGCGAAATACAATGAGCAGTTCTTC. V usage is TRBV19 and J usage is TRBJ2-1; TRBD2 aligns across 9 bases. Germline lookup yields CDR1 LNHDA and CDR2 SQIVND (reference sequence). This CDR3 has 16 amino acids. The trim removed 3 bases at V and 4 bases at J, leaving 7 bases unmatched.

The V gene is TRBV6-6, the J gene TRBJ1-3; D unresolved. Deletions cut 10 bases from V and 0 bases from J, with 13 bases between. The germline V gene encodes CDR1 MNHNY and CDR2 SVGAGI (reference sequence). The length of the CDR3 is 14 residues. DNA of the CDR3: TGTGCCACCAGCCCCGGGGACTCTGGAAACACCATATATTTT. This translates into CATSPGDSGNTIYF.

The chain combines TRBV9 with TRBJ1-5; D perhaps matches TRBD1 (6 bases). CDR1 SGDLS and CDR2 YYNGEE come from the germline V gene. This CDR3 region has 15 residues. Trimming shortened V by 2 bases and J by 6 bases, and 15 bases separated the two germline ends. The CDR3 DNA sequence: TGTGCCAGCAGCGTGGGCAGGGGACGGGGTCAGCCCCAGCATTTT. Translation gives CASSVGRGRGQPQHF.

This clone has more than one count but fewer than ten. This chain links TRBV30 with TRBJ2-7; 9 nucleotides agree with TRBD1. The CDR3 totals 15 residues. Germline V CDR1 and CDR2: GTSNPN, SVGIG (reference sequence). The J segment lost 3 bases and the V segment lost 0 bases, leaving 6 bases of the junction unmatched. The CDR3 reads CAWSVRGTGYYEQYF. The DNA for the CDR3 is TGTGCCTGGAGTGTACGAGGGACAGGGTACTACGAGCAGTACTTC.